Listed below are T cell receptor beta chains from one sample, sequenced in a study of cytomegalovirus exposure and HLA in healthy donors. The method was immunoSEQ multiplex PCR; TCRdb's version includes in-frame clones alone and lacks a portion of them. The listing records under 120,000 clones. Sequencing input: PBMCs. These receptors originate from a middle-aged man in good health and CMV-seronegative. CDR3s include the opening cysteine and the closing phenylalanine or tryptophan. The D gene is left open where the match is weak.

V	J	D	CDR3	DNA
TRBV21-1	TRBJ2-1	NA	CASSKEEDSLNEQFF	TGTGCCAGCAGCAAAGAGGAGGACAGCCTCAATGAGCAGTTCTTC
TRBV4-3	TRBJ2-3	NA	CASSQEVRGWDTQYF	TGCGCCAGCAGCCAAGAGGTTAGGGGGTGGGATACGCAGTATTTT
TRBV7-2	TRBJ1-2	TRBD1	CASTKAGTGYGYTF	TGTGCCAGCACTAAGGCCGGGACAGGCTATGGCTACACCTTC
TRBV11-3	TRBJ2-7	TRBD2	CASSFGLAGYEQYF	TGTGCCAGCAGCTTCGGACTAGCGGGCTACGAGCAGTACTTC
TRBV5-1	TRBJ1-3	NA	CASSLASRDSGNTIYF	TGCGCCAGCAGCTTGGCTTCCAGGGACTCTGGAAACACCATATATTTT
TRBV14	TRBJ1-1	NA	CASSVQLNTEAFF	TGTGCCAGCTCCGTCCAGTTGAACACTGAAGCTTTCTTT
TRBV7-2	TRBJ2-1	TRBD2	CASSRGPTSGGGDEQFF	TGTGCCAGCAGCCGTGGCCCGACTAGCGGGGGGGGCGATGAGCAGTTCTTC
TRBV7-2	TRBJ1-2	TRBD1	CASTPGTVYYGYTF	TGTGCCAGCACCCCAGGGACAGTTTATTATGGCTACACCTTC
TRBV29-1	TRBJ2-3	NA	CSVVRGRGGTDTQYF	TGCAGCGTTGTTAGGGGACGTGGGGGGACGGATACGCAGTATTTT
TRBV18	TRBJ2-1	NA	CASSPRSVLINEQFF	TGTGCCAGCTCACCACGGTCAGTACTAATCAATGAGCAGTTCTTC
TRBV4-1	TRBJ1-1	NA	CASSQGRGGRTEAFF	TGCGCCAGCAGCCAAGGGAGGGGGGGACGAACTGAAGCTTTCTTT
TRBV7-2	TRBJ2-3	NA	CASSSMTAGGTDTQYF	TGTGCCAGCAGCAGTATGACTGCGGGTGGCACAGATACGCAGTATTTT
TRBV9	TRBJ1-2	TRBD1	CASSPTGQGAIYGYTF	TGTGCCAGCAGCCCTACTGGACAGGGGGCTATTTATGGCTACACCTTC
TRBV5-6	TRBJ1-2	NA	CASSLEGARAF	TGTGCCAGCAGCTTGGAAGGGGCTCGGGCCTTC
TRBV5-4	TRBJ2-3	TRBD2	CASSLFTAGGTDTQYF	TGTGCCAGCAGCTTGTTCACGGCGGGAGGCACAGATACGCAGTATTTT
TRBV11-3	TRBJ1-2	TRBD1	CASSLDPTGGGGGYTF	TGTGCCAGCAGCCTTGATCCGACAGGGGGTGGGGGTGGCTACACCTTC
TRBV5-6	TRBJ1-2	NA	CASSFGPRDNYGYTF	TGTGCCAGCAGCTTTGGACCTCGGGATAACTATGGCTACACCTTC
TRBV14	TRBJ2-3	TRBD2	CASSPGLAESTDTQYF	TGTGCCAGCAGCCCCGGACTAGCGGAGTCCACAGATACGCAGTATTTT
TRBV29-1	TRBJ1-2	TRBD1	CSVDGTGANGYTF	TGCAGCGTTGACGGGACAGGGGCCAATGGCTACACCTTC
TRBV19	TRBJ1-2	NA	CASTATTGKSLYGYTF	TGTGCCAGTACTGCTACCACAGGGAAAAGCTTATATGGCTACACCTTC
TRBV4-3	TRBJ2-2	TRBD2	CASSQVLAGDDNTGELFF	TGCGCCAGCAGCCAAGTTCTAGCGGGAGACGATAACACCGGGGAGCTGTTTTTT
TRBV6-5	TRBJ1-6	NA	CASSFRGGRLSPLHF	TGTGCCAGCAGTTTCCGGGGGGGGAGGCTGTCACCCCTCCACTTT
TRBV5-4	TRBJ1-2	TRBD1	CASSQTGEDGYTF	TGTGCCAGCAGCCAAACAGGGGAGGATGGCTACACCTTC
TRBV2	TRBJ2-7	NA	CASRVQRSYEQYF	TGTGCCAGCAGGGTACAGAGATCCTACGAGCAGTACTTC
TRBV4-3	TRBJ1-1	NA	CASSQVLPAARVTEAFF	TGCGCCAGCAGCCAAGTCCTCCCGGCGGCGAGGGTCACTGAAGCTTTCTTT
TRBV18	TRBJ1-6	TRBD1	CASSLGGQGHNSPLHF	TGTGCCAGCTCCCTAGGCGGACAGGGGCATAATTCACCCCTCCACTTT
TRBV4-1	TRBJ1-1	NA	CASSQDRGRTEAFF	TGCGCCAGCAGCCAAGACAGGGGTCGCACTGAAGCTTTCTTT
TRBV10-1	TRBJ2-1	NA	CASSESPWGGKNEQFF	TGCGCCAGCAGTGAGTCGCCATGGGGGGGCAAAAATGAGCAGTTCTTC
TRBV19	TRBJ2-5	NA	CASSNTEDRRQETQYF	TGTGCCAGTAGTAACACGGAGGACAGACGCCAAGAGACCCAGTACTTC
TRBV7-3	TRBJ2-1	TRBD2	CASSLTGTSGIYEQFF	TGTGCCAGCAGCTTAACCGGGACTAGCGGGATCTATGAGCAGTTCTTC
TRBV6-6	TRBJ2-7	NA	CASSYRWEAYEQYF	TGTGCCAGCAGTTACCGGTGGGAGGCCTACGAGCAGTACTTC
TRBV14	TRBJ1-1	NA	CASSVRGGMNTEAFF	TGTGCCAGCAGCGTGAGAGGTGGCATGAACACTGAAGCTTTCTTT
TRBV19	TRBJ2-1	TRBD2	CASSMTSGGPYNEQFF	TGTGCCAGTAGTATGACTAGCGGGGGTCCCTACAATGAGCAGTTCTTC
TRBV7-3	TRBJ2-1	NA	CASSILGASYNEQFF	TGTGCCAGCAGTATTCTGGGCGCCTCCTACAATGAGCAGTTCTTC
TRBV6-5	TRBJ1-1	NA	CASRTRSNTEAFF	TGTGCCAGCAGGACACGATCGAACACTGAAGCTTTCTTT
TRBV27	TRBJ1-2	TRBD1	CASSLEGGRYGYTF	TGTGCCAGCAGTTTAGAAGGGGGCCGGTATGGCTACACCTTC
TRBV5-5	TRBJ1-5	TRBD1	CASSPQTGDGNQPQHF	TGTGCCAGCAGCCCCCAAACAGGGGACGGCAATCAGCCCCAGCATTTT
TRBV11-2	TRBJ2-1	TRBD2	CASSFAGVPPVGEQFF	TGTGCCAGCAGTTTTGCGGGGGTACCCCCGGTGGGTGAGCAGTTCTTC
TRBV6-1	TRBJ2-3	NA	CASSAREQGTNTQYF	TGTGCCAGCAGCGCAAGGGAACAGGGCACAAATACGCAGTATTTT
TRBV19	TRBJ1-5	NA	CASSGIAESNQPQHF	TGTGCCAGTAGTGGTATCGCGGAGAGCAATCAGCCCCAGCATTTT
TRBV5-4	TRBJ2-5	NA	CASSLEISGETQYF	TGTGCCAGCAGCTTGGAGATCTCGGGGGAGACCCAGTACTTC
TRBV18	TRBJ1-2	NA	CASSAGLPGTGDGYGYTF	TGTGCCAGCTCAGCGGGCCTACCCGGGACGGGGGACGGTTATGGCTACACCTTC